This TCR beta chain was captured in a study of blood T cell repertoires in COVID-19. Here immunoSEQ multiplex PCR was the method, and the copy in TCRdb shows in-frame clones only, minus some. The data hold about 68,000 clones, with around nine tenths observed a single time. Trimming removed 0 bases from V and 8 bases from J; junction bases left unmatched: 15. The CDR3 contains 16 residues. Per germline, CDR1 GTSNPN and CDR2 SVGIG (reference sequence). The rearrangement joins TRBV30 to TRBJ1-2; TRBD1 agrees at 7 bases. The sequenced material came from peripheral blood. The sequence derives from a woman in her forties or fifties with COVID-19, enrolled during active disease. The CDR3 DNA is TGTGCCTGGAGTGTAGGTGGGACAGCTATCAGATGGGGCTACACCTTC. Translating gives CAWSVGGTAIRWGYTF. The variable domain in full, with the rest retrieved from reference TRBV30 and TRBJ1-2, is SQTIHQWPATLVQPVGSPLSLECTVEGTSNPNLYWYRQAAGRGLQLLFYSVGIGQISSEVPQNLSASRPQDRQFILSSKKLLLSDSGFYLCAWSVGGTAIRWGYTFGSGTRLTVV.